These 25 T cell receptor beta chains were all obtained from the same sample, sequenced in a study of blood T cell repertoires in COVID-19. Clones were read by immunoSEQ multiplex PCR, and TCRdb kept only the in-frame ones, dropping some. The sample lists about 100,000 clones, just under 85% seen once, with roughly 12% in the top ten. What was sequenced was peripheral blood. These receptors were collected from a man aged 45-65 years with active or convalescent COVID-19.

The V gene is TRBV6-5, the J gene TRBJ2-1; a possible D gene is TRBD2 (5 bases). The CDR3 has 14 residues. Germline CDR1 MNHEY, CDR2 SVGAGI. The V and J ends lost 6 bases and 5 bases respectively, with 14 bases between them. In DNA, the CDR3 is TGTGCCAGCAGAACCTACGGAGGCCACAATGAGCAGTTCTTC. Its protein product is CASRTYGGHNEQFF.

V and J are TRBV9 and TRBJ1-5; TRBD1 is a possible D gene (6 bases). CDR1 is SGDLS, CDR2 YYNGEE, per germline. The CDR3 sequence is 13 residues long. V was trimmed by 0 bases and J by 5 bases, leaving 6 bases between them. As DNA, the CDR3 is TGTGCCAGCAGCGTAGCAGGGGATCAGCCCCAGCATTTT. It translates to CASSVAGDQPQHF.

The chain is built from TRBV15 and TRBJ2-5, with D perhaps matching TRBD2 (7 bases). The germline CDR1 and CDR2 sequences are LNHNV and YYDKDF (reference sequence). V lost 0 bases to trimming and J lost 5 bases, with 13 bases between them. CDR3 length: 15 amino acids. CDR3 residues: CATSRDIGGGETQYF. CDR3 sequence (DNA): TGTGCCACCAGCAGAGATATAGGGGGAGGGGAGACCCAGTACTTC. Filled out from reference TRBV15 and TRBJ2-5, the complete variable domain reads DAMVIQNPRYQVTQFGKPVTLSCSQTLNHNVMYWYQQKSSQAPKLLFHYYDKDFNNEADTPDNFQSRRPNTSFCFLDIRSPGLGDTAMYLCATSRDIGGGETQYFGPGTRLLVL.

The chain uses TRBV6-5 and TRBJ1-1, with 7 bases fitting TRBD1. This CDR3 has 14 amino acids. V trimming: 6 bases; J trimming: 4 bases; junction bases outside the gene matches: 8. In germline, CDR1 is MNHEY, CDR2 SVGAGI. CDR3 nucleotides: TGTGCCAGCAGGACCGACAGGGCGGTCACTGAAGCTTTCTTT. Encoded protein: CASRTDRAVTEAFF.

The rearrangement joins TRBV24-1 to TRBJ2-1, with D maybe TRBD2 (5 bases). The CDR3 sequence is 19 residues long. Germline V gene lookup returns CDR1 KGHDR and CDR2 SFDVKD. Trimming cost V 4 bases and J 0 bases, with 21 bases left between them. As DNA, the CDR3 is TGTGCCACCAGTGACCGGAGCGGCCGCGGTGGTCGCTCCTACAATGAGCAGTTCTTC. Its protein is CATSDRSGRGGRSYNEQFF.

The chain recombines TRBV6-5 with TRBJ1-6; D is uncertain. This CDR3 region has 15 residues. Deletions cut 5 bases from V and 0 bases from J, with 8 bases between. Germline V gene sequence: CDR1 MNHEY, CDR2 SVGAGI. CDR3 bases: TGTGCCAGCAGTCGGGGTCGCTCCTATAATTCACCCCTCCACTTT. Amino acid sequence: CASSRGRSYNSPLHF.

The chain joins TRBV19 to TRBJ2-5; 10 nucleotides match TRBD1. This CDR3 is built from 15 residues. Germline assignment: CDR1 LNHDA and CDR2 SQIVND (reference sequence). V trimming: 6 bases; J trimming: 1 base; junction bases outside the gene matches: 5. As DNA, the CDR3 is TGTGCCAGTAGAGAGACAGGGGGCCTCCAAGAGACCCAGTACTTC. Translation gives CASRETGGLQETQYF.

The chain recombines TRBV2 with TRBJ2-7, with D maybe TRBD2 (7 bases). The V end lost 3 bases, the J end lost 2 bases, and 14 bases lay between the germline ends. CDR1 and CDR2 (germline): SNHLY, FYNNEI. CDR3 length: 15 amino acids. Written as DNA, the CDR3 is TGTGCCAGCAGTGACCCGAGGGGGGGCCCCTACGAGCAGTACTTC. Amino acid sequence: CASSDPRGGPYEQYF.

The chain links TRBV5-3 to TRBJ1-1; 7 positions agree with TRBD1. TRBV5-3 carries the ORF label, with uncertain function. The V gene end was trimmed by 4 bases and the J gene end by 10 bases; junction bases not matched to a gene: 22. The CDR3 has 17 residues. For the CDR3, the DNA is TGTGCCAGAAGCCCAACCCCTCGGACAGGCGAAAAGTCATCAGCTTTCTTT. This encodes CARSPTPRTGEKSSAFF.

J is TRBJ2-2 and V is TRBV5-1; possible D gene TRBD2, 5 bases. The V gene's germline CDR1 is SGHRS and CDR2 YFSETQ. The V gene lost 0 bases and the J gene lost 0 bases, with 6 bases spanning the gap. The CDR3 has 15 amino acids. Here the CDR3 reads CASSLAGTNTGELFF. The CDR3, as DNA: TGCGCCAGCAGCTTGGCCGGGACGAACACCGGGGAGCTGTTTTTT.

This clone was seen once. The V call is TRBV20-1, the J call TRBJ1-4; D is unresolved. There are 11 residues in the CDR3. Per the germline V gene, CDR1 is DFQATT and CDR2 is SNEGSKA (reference sequence). V was clipped by 4 bases and J by 6 bases, with 6 bases between them. This CDR3 is CSAIFDEKLFF. Written as DNA, the CDR3 is TGCAGTGCTATATTCGATGAAAAACTGTTTTTT.

This chain joins TRBV9 and TRBJ1-3; D not certain. Germline CDR1 reads SGDLS; CDR2 reads YYNGEE. The CDR3 covers 15 residues. The V end lost 3 bases, the J end lost 4 bases, and 14 bases lay between the germline ends. CDR3 DNA sequence: TGTGCCAGCAGCGGGGGAGCCCCGTTCGGAAACACCATATATTTT. This gives the protein CASSGGAPFGNTIYF. Based on the CDR3 plus reference TRBV9 and TRBJ1-3, the full variable domain is DSGVTQTPKHLITATGQRVTLRCSPRSGDLSVYWYQQSLDQGLQFLIQYYNGEERAKGNILERFSAQQFPDLHSELNLSSLELGDSALYFCASSGGAPFGNTIYFGEGSWLTVV.

This clone was counted once. The chain recombines TRBV5-5 with TRBJ2-3, with 7 nucleotides matching TRBD2. The CDR3 spans 16 residues. Germline CDR1 and CDR2: SGHKS and YYEKEE (reference sequence). V lost 1 base and J lost 3; bases outside the gene matches: 8. CDR3 sequence: CASSLSVGGWTDTQYF. Written as DNA, the CDR3 is TGTGCCAGCAGCTTGTCGGTGGGAGGGTGGACAGATACGCAGTATTTT.

The chain links TRBV6-5 to TRBJ1-3, with 8 bases matching TRBD1. Germline CDR1 MNHEY, CDR2 SVGAGI. Trimming removed 5 bases from V and 1 base from J; junction bases left unmatched: 4. The CDR3 is made up of 15 amino acids. The CDR3 bases are TGTGCCAGCAGTACAGGGGGTACTTCTGGAAACACCATATATTTT. Its protein product is CASSTGGTSGNTIYF.

The chain couples TRBV19 to TRBJ2-5; TRBD2 might be the D (5 bases). There are 16 residues in the CDR3. Per the germline V gene, CDR1 is LNHDA and CDR2 is SQIVND (reference sequence). Trimming took off 5 bases at V and 7 bases at J, with 23 bases between the two ends. In DNA form, the CDR3 reads TGTGCCAGTAGTTCCTCCCCCGTCGGGGTAAAAGGGACCCAGTACTTC. Encoded protein: CASSSSPVGVKGTQYF.

The table lists this clone with a count of one. The genes are TRBV24-1 and TRBJ1-5; D call uncertain. V was trimmed by 0 bases and J by 4 bases, leaving 6 bases between them. The CDR3 loop spans 14 amino acids. Looked up from germline, CDR1 is KGHDR and CDR2 is SFDVKD. CDR3 coding DNA: TGTGCCACCAGTGATTTGTTCAGTAATCAGCCCCAGCATTTT. The encoded protein is CATSDLFSNQPQHF.

This rearrangement joins TRBV7-2 to TRBJ2-4, with a tentative D call TRBD1 (5 bases). The CDR3 runs 14 residues. Germline V gene lookup returns CDR1 SGHTA and CDR2 FQGNSA. The V end was cut by 4 bases, the J end by 6 bases, with 13 bases between. CDR3 amino acids: CASSSSDSRNIQYF. For the CDR3, the DNA is TGTGCCAGCAGCTCCTCAGACAGTCGAAACATTCAGTACTTC.

V is TRBV7-9 and J is TRBJ2-7, with 7 bases aligning to TRBD2. CDR1 SEHNR and CDR2 FQNEAQ come from the germline V gene (reference sequence). This CDR3 spans 13 amino acids. J lost 4 bases, V lost 2 bases, and 2 bases had no gene match. The CDR3 loop is CASSLRGSYEQYF. As DNA, the CDR3 is TGTGCCAGCAGCTTACGCGGGAGTTACGAGCAGTACTTC.

The genes are TRBV19 and TRBJ1-1; D is unresolved. V was shortened by 8 bases and J by 8 bases, with 9 bases between the two germline ends. This CDR3 has 10 residues. Looked up from germline, CDR1 is LNHDA and CDR2 is SQIVND (reference sequence). The CDR3 reads CASGAIEAFF. In DNA form, the CDR3 reads TGTGCCAGTGGAGCAATCGAAGCTTTCTTT.

This clone was seen only once. The V call is TRBV10-3, the J call TRBJ1-5; 10 positions agree with TRBD1. The germline CDR1 and CDR2 sequences are ENHRY and SYGVKD. After removal of 10 bases from V and 6 bases from J, the junction contained 3 bases not matched to a gene. The CDR3 extends over 12 amino acids. DNA of the CDR3: TGTGCCACCAGGACAGGGGGTCAGCCCCAGCATTTT. It specifies CATRTGGQPQHF.

The chain employs TRBV29-1 and TRBJ2-3, with 7 bases lining up with TRBD2. V was pared by 5 bases and J by 1 base, with 3 bases of the junction left unmatched. The CDR3 sequence is 13 residues long. Germline CDR1 is SQVTM and CDR2 is ANQGSEA. The CDR3 DNA reads TGCAGCGTTCCCCTAGCGGGCACAGATACGCAGTATTTT. Encoded protein: CSVPLAGTDTQYF.

The gene calls are TRBV3-1 (or the pseudogene TRBV3-2) and TRBJ2-5; D is uncertain. CDR3 length: 14 residues. Germline lookup yields CDR1 LGHDT and CDR2 YNNKEL (reference sequence). Between the trimmed V and J ends, which lost 4 bases and 7 bases, there was a span of 16 bases. The chain's CDR3 is CASSPEPQSGTQYF. CDR3 coding DNA: TGTGCCAGCAGCCCCGAGCCCCAGTCGGGGACCCAGTACTTC.

The rearrangement links TRBV12-3 or TRBV12-4 to TRBJ2-7; D is ambiguous. V shed 1 base and J shed 2 bases, with 3 bases lying between them. The CDR3 is 12 amino acids. The CDR3 DNA reads as TGTGCCAGCAGTTTAGTAGCCTACGAGCAGTACTTC. Translated: CASSLVAYEQYF.

The chain joins TRBV5-1 to TRBJ2-5; 11 positions agree with TRBD2. This CDR3 contains 15 residues. Germline V gene sequence: CDR1 SGHRS, CDR2 YFSETQ. V gave up 3 bases and J gave up 5 bases; unmatched junction bases: 6. The CDR3 sequence: CASSSLAGGTETQYF. CDR3 nucleotides: TGCGCCAGCAGCTCCCTAGCGGGAGGAACGGAGACCCAGTACTTC.

V usage is TRBV7-8 and J usage is TRBJ2-7; 7 bases fit TRBD1. With 4 bases clipped from V and 0 bases from J, the junction kept 6 bases outside the gene matches. CDR3 length: 15 residues. In germline, CDR1 is SGHVS, CDR2 FQNEAQ. The CDR3 DNA reads as TGTGCCAGCAGCTGGACAGGAAGTTTCTCCTACGAGCAGTACTTC. The encoded protein is CASSWTGSFSYEQYF. The whole variable domain, remainder taken from reference TRBV7-8 and TRBJ2-7, is GAGVSQSPRYKVAKRGQDVALRCDPISGHVSLFWYQQALGQGPEFLTYFQNEAQLDKSGLPSDRFFAERPEGSVSTLKIQRTQQEDSAVYLCASSWTGSFSYEQYFGPGTRLTVT.